This T cell receptor (beta chain) was obtained from a study of regulatory T cells in long-lasting Graves disease. Study conclusions and caveats: The study found persistent patients shared more public clonotypes (2,741) than new patients (around 870).

The time point here: newly diagnosed GD, antithyroid drugs for less than 3 months. Preparation of the TCR library used RNA extracted from PBMCs. At least ten counts were recorded for this clonotype. Its antigen is as yet unknown. HTBI primers from iRepertoire and Arm-PCR of CDR3 regions yielded the TCR beta libraries. MiXCR, run by TCRdb on the multiplex PCR reads, gives a single entry per CDR3 protein. The sample consists of roughly 420,000 distinct CDR3 sequences, about a sixth of them appearing once. The V segment lost 5 bases and the J segment 2 bases; nucleotides outside the gene matches: 5. The CDR3 sequence is 15 residues long. From germline, CDR1 is SGHTA and CDR2 FQGNSA.

The chain has TRBV7-2 and TRBJ2-3; TRBD2 matches at 9 bases. The sample in question was peripheral blood mononuclear cells (PBMCs), obtained at new diagnosis, from a patient treated with antithyroid drugs. This TCR derives from a female donor with Graves disease. For the CDR3, the DNA is TGTGCCAGCAGCGGATGGGGACTAGCCACAGATACGCAGTATTTT. Protein: CASSGWGLATDTQYF.